Listed here is a single T cell receptor beta chain. Many counts were recorded for this clonotype. The specificity of this receptor is unknown. Nothing much larger sits one base from this clone, and base qualities are not available. Sample time point, as interpreted from the label and publication: blood at routine non-recurrence follow-up after resection. Without any cell sorting, TCR sequencing was performed on whole RNA extracted either from tumor and nontumor lung tissue or from cryopreserved PBMC samples. Only patients with enough RNA available from two or more tumor regions were chosen for TCR sequencing. The library was made by 5' RACE. Sequencing instrument: NextSeq 500. To allow correction of PCR and sequencing errors, the TCR library protocol tagged every TCR cDNA molecule with a unique molecular identifier. The original methods were these. Decombinator tools were used for TCR identification, UMI-based error correction and CDR3 extraction. Expanded TCRs were defined as those above a frequency of 2 per 1,000, corresponding to the top 1% of the tumor frequency distribution. Renyi diversity was calculated using the R vegan package after each repertoire was subsampled 100 times to 5,000 TCRs. CDR3 similarity networks were built from amino acid triplet string-kernel similarity, with CDR3s being connected when pairwise similarity was above 0.82. The raw public reads went through TCRdb reprocessing: fastp at Q25, MiXCR clone calling, in-frame beta chains kept. All rows with the same CDR3 protein become a single entry with the most common DNA and genes. The V and J calls were determined by TCRdb, not by the authors. The sample has about 1,700 distinct CDR3 sequences on record, about 18% of them singletons. The top ten hold 51% of the sample.

The sample originates from a study of spatial heterogeneity in lung cancer (dated by TCRdb to between 2017 and 2020). Concerning the study at large: The donors were some 72 patients from the lung TRACERx cohort who had early-stage, untreated non-small cell lung cancer. Follow-up PBMC samples were sequenced whenever available, with a median time to follow-up of about 2 years after resection. TCR repertoire features were related to nonsynonymous mutation counts determined by whole-exome sequencing of tumor tissue. The study quantitatively compared TCR alpha and beta repertoires across multiple tumor regions, matched nontumor lung and blood in non-small cell lung cancer. Beta-chain transcripts were consistently detected in greater numbers than alpha-chain transcripts, which likely reflected higher beta-chain transcript abundance. In the raw uncorrected reads, each unique combination of TCR and UMI appeared on average more than ten times. Both alpha and beta chains were TCR-sequenced in approximately 200 tumor regions, about 69 matched nontumor lung samples and around 54 PBMC samples obtained at surgery. Here is what the overall study found, with its caveats: Ubiquitous expanded tumor TCRs were detected in blood more often at tumor resection than at routine follow-up. Additional single-cell paired TCR alpha and beta sequencing was considered necessary to confirm, at a functional level, the hypothesis that regional TCRs recognize regional mutations. Only roughly 15 patients were included in the comparisons of baseline and follow-up blood repertoires.

Including cysteine and phenylalanine, the CDR3 has 15 amino acids. Of all the DNA, just the CDR3 is kept, 45 bases in frame from base 1. The trim is 7 bases for V and 0 bases for J, with a gap of 15 bases between the germline ends. The CDR1 and CDR2 encoded by the germline V gene are MNHNS and SASEGT. The rearrangement joined TRBV6-1 to TRBJ1-1; D gene: possibly TRBD1, on 5 matching bases. The clonotype was recovered from a male donor with early-stage non-small cell lung cancer. Specimen: PBMCs, collected at follow-up. The CDR3 region has the sequence CASKQTRDVNTEAFF. The bases read TGTGCCAGCAAGCAAACCAGGGACGTGAACACTGAAGCTTTCTTT.